Listed below are T cell receptor beta chains from one sample, sequenced in a study of blood T cell repertoires in COVID-19. Here immunoSEQ multiplex PCR was the method, and the copy in TCRdb shows in-frame clones only, minus some. This sample has 250,000 to 300,000 clones, with about 89% found just once. Sequenced: peripheral blood. Receptors originate from a woman aged 25 to 39 with COVID-19, enrolled during active disease. CDR3s include the opening cysteine and the closing phenylalanine or tryptophan. The D gene is left open where the match is weak. Where a row states a size, it is once, few, many or the class of an expanded clone; other rows omit it.

TRBJ2-1 - 16 TRBV4-2 TRBD2 CASSQEAAGGPYEQFF TGTGCCAGCAGCCAAGAAGCGGCGGGAGGGCCCTATGAGCAGTTCTTC
TRBJ1-2 - 11 TRBV6-5 - CASSSDYGYTF TGTGCCAGCAGCTCGGACTATGGCTACACCTTC
TRBJ2-2 few 14 TRBV3-1/TRBV3-2 - CASSPRTATGELFF TGTGCCAGCAGCCCCCGGACTGCCACCGGGGAGCTGTTTTTT
TRBJ2-7 - 15 TRBV21-1 - CASSKASGLMGEQYF TGTGCCAGCAGCAAAGCATCTGGACTTATGGGAGAGCAGTACTTC
TRBJ2-7 - 15 TRBV21-1 - CASSKYQGTTLGQYF TGTGCCAGCAGCAAATATCAGGGGACCACACTCGGGCAGTACTTC
TRBJ1-6 - 15 TRBV3-1/TRBV3-2 TRBD1 CASSTQGAQGSPLHF TGTGCCAGCAGCACTCAGGGGGCGCAGGGGTCACCCCTCCACTTT
TRBJ1-1 - 15 TRBV2 - CASSETGKGNTEAFF TGTGCCAGCAGTGAAACAGGGAAGGGTAACACTGAAGCTTTCTTT
TRBJ1-4 - 15 TRBV6-5 TRBD1 CASYFSQGAAEKLFF TGTGCCAGCTATTTTTCCCAGGGGGCCGCGGAAAAACTGTTTTTT
TRBJ2-5 - 12 TRBV11-2 - CASTRGLETQYF TGTGCCAGCACTCGCGGTCTGGAGACCCAGTACTTC
TRBJ2-5 once 13 TRBV12-3/TRBV12-4 TRBD2 CASSLGGAETQYF TGTGCCAGCAGTTTGGGAGGGGCCGAGACCCAGTACTTC
TRBJ1-5 - 17 TRBV4-2 TRBD1 CASSLRDRASPTQPQHF TGTGCCAGCAGCCTTCGGGACAGGGCGAGCCCAACCCAGCCCCAGCATTTT
TRBJ2-5 - 13 TRBV19 - CASSSWAQETQYF TGTGCCAGTAGTAGCTGGGCTCAAGAGACCCAGTACTTC
TRBJ2-4 - 13 TRBV19 - CASSSLAKNIQYF TGTGCCAGTAGTAGTCTAGCCAAAAACATTCAGTACTTC
TRBJ1-1 - 14 TRBV7-9 - CASSLGRVNTEAFF TGTGCCAGCAGCCTAGGCCGAGTGAACACTGAAGCTTTCTTT
TRBJ1-2 - 15 TRBV6-1 - CASSEETHSNYGYTF TGTGCCAGCAGTGAAGAAACACATTCTAACTATGGCTACACCTTC
TRBJ1-5 - 15 TRBV5-5 - CASSLVGSEDQPQHF TGTGCCAGCAGCTTGGTGGGTTCGGAGGATCAGCCCCAGCATTTT
TRBJ1-5 - 16 TRBV27 TRBD1 CASSPGTGYSNQPQHF TGTGCCAGCAGTCCGGGGACAGGATATAGCAATCAGCCCCAGCATTTT
TRBJ1-6 - 15 TRBV9 TRBD1 CASSVATGGGSPLHF TGTGCCAGCAGCGTAGCAACAGGGGGCGGTTCACCCCTCCACTTT
TRBJ2-1 - 16 TRBV3-1/TRBV3-2 TRBD2 CASSQEGGSSYNEQFF TGTGCCAGCAGCCAAGAGGGAGGGAGCTCCTACAATGAGCAGTTCTTC
TRBJ1-1 - 15 TRBV19 TRBD1 CASSARDRGQGEAFF TGTGCCAGTAGTGCCCGGGACAGGGGGCAGGGTGAAGCTTTCTTT
TRBJ1-4 - 15 TRBV2 - CASSDPSATNEKLFF TGTGCCAGCAGTGACCCGAGTGCAACTAATGAAAAACTGTTTTTT
TRBJ1-2 - 14 TRBV10-2 TRBD1 CASNPPTGGLGYTF TGCGCCAGCAACCCACCGACAGGGGGCTTGGGCTACACCTTC
TRBJ1-6 few 12 TRBV25-1 - CASRPSESPLHF TGTGCCAGCAGACCGTCGGAGTCACCCCTCCACTTT
TRBJ1-5 once 15 TRBV19 - CASSIAGASNQPQHF TGTGCCAGTAGTATAGCAGGGGCAAGCAATCAGCCCCAGCATTTT
TRBJ1-1 - 15 TRBV14 - CASSQEEGTNTEAFF TGTGCCAGCAGCCAAGAGGAGGGGACGAACACTGAAGCTTTCTTT
TRBJ2-5 - 15 TRBV19 - CASSIGGQGTETQYF TGTGCCAGTAGTATAGGAGGGCAGGGGACCGAGACCCAGTACTTC
TRBJ2-5 - 17 TRBV5-1 TRBD2 CASSFQTSGSLLETQYF TGCGCCAGCAGCTTCCAGACTAGCGGGAGTTTGCTGGAGACCCAGTACTTC
TRBJ2-7 - 12 TRBV30 - CAWSAQYYEQYF TGTGCCTGGAGTGCACAGTACTACGAGCAGTACTTC
TRBJ2-7 - 15 TRBV10-3 TRBD1 CAISVEGQGGYEQYF TGTGCCATCAGTGTTGAGGGACAGGGGGGCTACGAGCAGTACTTC
TRBJ1-1 - 14 TRBV19 TRBD1 CASSITGGYTEAFF TGTGCCAGTAGTATCACAGGGGGCTACACTGAAGCTTTCTTT
TRBJ1-2 - 11 TRBV29-1 TRBD1 CSGGQGAGYTF TGCAGCGGGGGACAGGGCGCTGGCTACACCTTC
TRBJ1-5 - 15 TRBV28 - CASSLDTDGNQPQHF TGTGCCAGCAGTCTGGACACTGATGGCAATCAGCCCCAGCATTTT
TRBJ1-3 - 15 TRBV5-1 - CASSLGQNSGNTIYF TGCGCCAGCAGCTTGGGACAGAACTCTGGAAACACCATATATTTT
TRBJ2-1 - 13 TRBV2 TRBD1 CASRGQGHNEQFF TGTGCCAGCAGGGGACAGGGCCACAATGAGCAGTTCTTC
TRBJ1-3 - 18 TRBV9 - CASSVGDLEGHSGNTIYF TGTGCCAGCAGCGTCGGGGATCTTGAGGGACACTCTGGAAACACCATATATTTT
TRBJ1-2 - 14 TRBV2 - CASSETTFLYGYTF TGTGCCAGCAGTGAAACCACTTTCCTCTATGGCTACACCTTC
TRBJ1-1 - 15 TRBV5-4 - CASSGGQGINTEAFF TGTGCCAGCAGCGGGGGCCAGGGGATCAACACTGAAGCTTTCTTT
TRBJ2-1 - 15 TRBV5-1 TRBD1 CASSSGTGVVNEQFF TGCGCCAGCAGCTCCGGGACAGGGGTGGTTAATGAGCAGTTCTTC
TRBJ1-6 - 19 TRBV2 TRBD1 CASSVKTGKVSSYNSPLHF TGTGCCAGCAGTGTGAAGACAGGGAAGGTTAGCTCCTATAATTCACCCCTCCACTTT
TRBJ1-2 - 12 TRBV30 - CAYMTENYGYTF TGTGCCTATATGACAGAGAACTATGGCTACACCTTC
TRBJ1-2 - 10 TRBV20-1 - CSAYKYGYTF TGCAGTGCTTACAAGTATGGCTACACCTTC
TRBJ1-5 - 12 TRBV7-9 - CASSLDFQPQHF TGTGCCAGCAGCTTGGACTTTCAGCCCCAGCATTTT
TRBJ1-5 - 15 TRBV15 TRBD1 CATSRDRGRDQPQHF TGTGCCACCAGCAGAGACAGGGGGCGCGATCAGCCCCAGCATTTT
TRBJ1-5 few 14 TRBV27 TRBD1 CASRRGLSNQPQHF TGTGCCAGCAGAAGGGGGCTTAGCAATCAGCCCCAGCATTTT
TRBJ1-5 - 16 TRBV10-2 - CASSESPREGNQPQHF TGCGCCAGCAGTGAGTCTCCTCGGGAGGGGAATCAGCCCCAGCATTTT
TRBJ2-1 many 16 TRBV6-2/TRBV6-3 TRBD2 CASSSIAGGLVGEQFF TGTGCCAGCAGTTCAATAGCGGGAGGCCTAGTAGGTGAGCAGTTCTTC
TRBJ2-2 - 15 TRBV7-2 TRBD2 CAGKGAGANTGELFF TGTGCCGGCAAAGGAGCGGGAGCTAACACCGGGGAGCTGTTTTTT
TRBJ1-5 once 16 TRBV18 TRBD1 CASSPTGQGGNQPQHF TGTGCCAGCTCACCAACGGGACAGGGAGGCAATCAGCCCCAGCATTTT